This T cell receptor beta chain was sequenced during a study of T-cell reconstitution after alpha-beta-depleted transplantation in children. V lost 0 bases and J 7 bases, leaving 13 bases between the germline ends. Germline lookup yields CDR1 DFQATT and CDR2 SNEGSKA (reference sequence). The CDR3 length is 14 residues. Unique molecular identifiers tagged the TCRbeta library. MiXCR, run by TCRdb on the PCR reads, gives a single entry per CDR3 protein. This table holds some 350,000 distinct CDR3 sequences, roughly 16% found once. The clonotype was recovered from a male patient between 2 and 15 years old who had a stem cell transplant for acute lymphoblastic leukemia, so the T cells may come from the graft donor. Sequenced here: PBMCs, mostly from graft donor cells, sampled 360 days after TCRalphabeta/CD19-depleted stem cell transplant. The chain has TRBV20-1 and TRBJ2-4, with D perhaps matching TRBD2 (7 bases). CDR3 coding DNA: TGCAGTGCTAGAGAAGGGGGAGGGCCGAACATTCAGTACTTC. Translation gives CSAREGGGPNIQYF.